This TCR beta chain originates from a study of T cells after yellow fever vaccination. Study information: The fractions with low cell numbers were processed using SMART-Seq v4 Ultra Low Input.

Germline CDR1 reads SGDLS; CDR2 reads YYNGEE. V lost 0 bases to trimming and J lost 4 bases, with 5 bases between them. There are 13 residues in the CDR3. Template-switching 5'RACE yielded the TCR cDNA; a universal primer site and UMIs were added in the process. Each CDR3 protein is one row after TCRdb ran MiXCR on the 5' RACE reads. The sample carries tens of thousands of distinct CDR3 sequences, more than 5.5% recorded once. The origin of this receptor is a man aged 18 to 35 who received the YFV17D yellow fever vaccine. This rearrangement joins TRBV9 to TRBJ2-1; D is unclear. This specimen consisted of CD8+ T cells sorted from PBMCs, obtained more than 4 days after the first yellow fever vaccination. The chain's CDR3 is CASSVEDYNEQFF. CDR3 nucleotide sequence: TGTGCCAGCAGCGTAGAAGATTACAATGAGCAGTTCTTC.